This T cell receptor beta chain stems from a study of T-cell reconstitution after alpha-beta-depleted transplantation in children. The CDR3 contains 14 residues. With 8 bases removed from V and 0 bases from J, the gap between germline ends came to 11 bases. In germline, CDR1 is ENHRY, CDR2 SYGVKD. The TCRbeta library incorporated unique molecular identifiers. MiXCR was run by TCRdb on the PCR reads, yielding one entry per CDR3 protein. The table lists around 500,000 distinct CDR3 sequences, around 13% of them singletons, with around 5.8% in the top ten. This sample comprised PBMCs from the stem cell graft donor, obtained from the stem cell graft. This TCR was recovered from a human donor who donated a stem cell graft to a child with combined immunodeficiency. The chain links TRBV10-3 to TRBJ2-1; D is ambiguous. The CDR3 region has the DNA TGTGCCATCGGTGGAGTCTCCTCCTACAATGAGCAGTTCTTC. This sequence encodes CAIGGVSSYNEQFF.